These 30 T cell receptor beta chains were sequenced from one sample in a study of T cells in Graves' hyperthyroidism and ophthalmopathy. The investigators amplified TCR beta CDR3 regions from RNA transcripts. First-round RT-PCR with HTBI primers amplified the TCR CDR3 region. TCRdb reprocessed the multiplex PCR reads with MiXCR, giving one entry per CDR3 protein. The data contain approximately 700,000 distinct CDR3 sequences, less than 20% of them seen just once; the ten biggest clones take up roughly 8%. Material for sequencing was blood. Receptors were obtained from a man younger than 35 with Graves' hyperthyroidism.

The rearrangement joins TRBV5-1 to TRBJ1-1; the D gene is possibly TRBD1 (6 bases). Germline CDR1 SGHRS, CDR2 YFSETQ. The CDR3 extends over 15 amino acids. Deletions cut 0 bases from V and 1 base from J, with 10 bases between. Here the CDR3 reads CASSLDPQGNTEAFF. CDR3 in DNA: TGCGCCAGCAGCTTGGACCCACAGGGGAACACTGAAGCTTTCTTT.

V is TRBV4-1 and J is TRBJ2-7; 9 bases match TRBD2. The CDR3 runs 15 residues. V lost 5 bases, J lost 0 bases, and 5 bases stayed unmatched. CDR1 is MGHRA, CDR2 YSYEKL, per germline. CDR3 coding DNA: TGCGCCAGCAGCTCCTCTAGCGGGGTCTCCTACGAGCAGTACTTC. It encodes CASSSSSGVSYEQYF.

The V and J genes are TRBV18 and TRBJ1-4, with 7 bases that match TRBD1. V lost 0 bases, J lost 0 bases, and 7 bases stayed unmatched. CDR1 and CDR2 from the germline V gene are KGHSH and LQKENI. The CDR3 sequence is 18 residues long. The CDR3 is CASSPPGQTSATNEKLFF. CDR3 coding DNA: TGTGCCAGCTCACCACCGGGACAGACAAGTGCAACTAATGAAAAACTGTTTTTT.

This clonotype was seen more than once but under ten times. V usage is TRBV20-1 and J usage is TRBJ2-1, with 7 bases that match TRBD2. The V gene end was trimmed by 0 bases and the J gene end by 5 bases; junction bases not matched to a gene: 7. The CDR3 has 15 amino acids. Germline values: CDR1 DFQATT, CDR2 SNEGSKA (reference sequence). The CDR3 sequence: CSARDRLAAHNEQFF. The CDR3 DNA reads TGCAGTGCTAGAGATCGTCTAGCGGCCCACAATGAGCAGTTCTTC.

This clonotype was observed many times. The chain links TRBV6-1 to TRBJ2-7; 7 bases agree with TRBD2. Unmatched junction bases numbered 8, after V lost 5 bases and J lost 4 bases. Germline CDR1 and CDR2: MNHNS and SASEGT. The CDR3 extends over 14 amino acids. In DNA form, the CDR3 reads TGTGCCAGCAGTTCCGGCGGGAGCAGATACGAGCAGTACTTC. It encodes CASSSGGSRYEQYF.

CDR3 residues: CATSALGGTYNEQFF. Here the CDR3 DNA reads TGTGCCACCAGTGCCCTCGGGGGGACCTACAATGAGCAGTTCTTC. This chain uses TRBV24-1 with TRBJ2-1; the match to TRBD2 covers 7 bases. Germline V lookup: CDR1 KGHDR, CDR2 SFDVKD. With V trimmed by 5 bases and J by 2 bases, 5 bases remained unmatched. This CDR3 region has 15 residues.

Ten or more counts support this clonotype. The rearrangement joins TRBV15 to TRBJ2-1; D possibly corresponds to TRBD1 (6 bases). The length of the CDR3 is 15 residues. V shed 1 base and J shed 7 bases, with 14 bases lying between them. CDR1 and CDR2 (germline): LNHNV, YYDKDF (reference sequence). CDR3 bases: TGTGCCACCAGCAGAGTTTACAGGGATGGGAATGAGCAGTTCTTC. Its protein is CATSRVYRDGNEQFF.

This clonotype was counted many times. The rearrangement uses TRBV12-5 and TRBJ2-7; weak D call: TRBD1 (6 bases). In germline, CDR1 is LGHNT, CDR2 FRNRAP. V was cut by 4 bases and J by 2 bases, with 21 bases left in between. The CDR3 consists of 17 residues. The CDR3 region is CASGSTALDRNTYEQYF. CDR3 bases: TGTGCTAGTGGTTCCACTGCCTTAGACAGGAACACCTACGAGCAGTACTTC.

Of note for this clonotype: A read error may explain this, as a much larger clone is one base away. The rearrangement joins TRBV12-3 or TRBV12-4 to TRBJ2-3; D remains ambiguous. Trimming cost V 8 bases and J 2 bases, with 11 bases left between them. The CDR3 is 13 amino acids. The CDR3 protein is CASGRQDTDTQYF. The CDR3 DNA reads TGTGCCAGCGGGCGGCAGGACACAGATACGCAGTATTTT.

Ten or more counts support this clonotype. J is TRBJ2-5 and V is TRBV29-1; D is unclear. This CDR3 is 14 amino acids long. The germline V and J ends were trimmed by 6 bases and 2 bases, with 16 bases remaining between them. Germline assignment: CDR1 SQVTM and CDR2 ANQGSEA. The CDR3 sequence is CSVLLPGRQETQYF. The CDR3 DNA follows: TGCAGCGTCCTCCTCCCAGGTCGACAAGAGACCCAGTACTTC.

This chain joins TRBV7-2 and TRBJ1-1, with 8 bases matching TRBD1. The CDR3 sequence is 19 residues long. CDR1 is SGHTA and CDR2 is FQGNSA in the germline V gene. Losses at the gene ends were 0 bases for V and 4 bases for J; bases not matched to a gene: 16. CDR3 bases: TGTGCCAGCAGCTTAGCAGGCAGGGGGCTTCGAGGGTATGGCACTGAAGCTTTCTTT. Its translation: CASSLAGRGLRGYGTEAFF. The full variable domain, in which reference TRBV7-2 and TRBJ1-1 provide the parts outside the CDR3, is GAGVSQSPSNKVTEKGKDVELRCDPISGHTALYWYRQSLGQGLEFLIYFQGNSAPDKSGLPSDRFSAERTGGSVSTLTIQRTQQEDSAVYLCASSLAGRGLRGYGTEAFFGQGTRLTVV.

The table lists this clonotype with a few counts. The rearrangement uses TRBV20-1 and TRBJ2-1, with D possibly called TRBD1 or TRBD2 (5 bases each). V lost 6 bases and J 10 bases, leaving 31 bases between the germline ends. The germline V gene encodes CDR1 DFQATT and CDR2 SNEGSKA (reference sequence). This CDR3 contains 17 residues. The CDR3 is CSAGPVDSPRYGGEQFF. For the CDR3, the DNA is TGCAGTGCAGGCCCCGTCGACAGCCCTCGGTATGGAGGCGAGCAGTTCTTC.

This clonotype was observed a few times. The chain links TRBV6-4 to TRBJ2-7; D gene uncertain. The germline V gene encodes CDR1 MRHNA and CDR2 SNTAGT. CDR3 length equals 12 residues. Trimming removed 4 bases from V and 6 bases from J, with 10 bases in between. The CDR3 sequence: CASSAATGEQYF. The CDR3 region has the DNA TGTGCCAGCAGTGCCGCTACGGGCGAGCAGTACTTC.

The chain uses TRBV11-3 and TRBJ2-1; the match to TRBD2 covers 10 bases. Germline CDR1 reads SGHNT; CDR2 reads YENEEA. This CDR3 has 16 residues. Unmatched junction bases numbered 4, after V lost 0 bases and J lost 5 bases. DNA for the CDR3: TGTGCCAGCAGCTTAGAAACACTAGCGGGGAACAATGAGCAGTTCTTC. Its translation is CASSLETLAGNNEQFF. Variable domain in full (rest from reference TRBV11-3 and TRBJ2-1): EAGVVQSPRYKIIEKKQPVAFWCNPISGHNTLYWYLQNLGQGPELLIRYENEEAVDDSQLPKDRFSAERLKGVDSTLKIQPAELGDSAVYLCASSLETLAGNNEQFFGPGTRLTVL.

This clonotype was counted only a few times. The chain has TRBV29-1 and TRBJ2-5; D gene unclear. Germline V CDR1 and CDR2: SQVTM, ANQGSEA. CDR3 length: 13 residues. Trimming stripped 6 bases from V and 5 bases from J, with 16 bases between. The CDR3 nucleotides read TGCAGCGTCCTGAAAGGGCTAGGTGAGACCCAGTACTTC. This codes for CSVLKGLGETQYF.

CDR3 nucleotide sequence: TGTGCCAGTAGCTATTCTCCGGGACAGATTAGCAATCAGCCCCAGCATTTT. It encodes CASSYSPGQISNQPQHF. The chain uses TRBV19 and TRBJ1-5, with 7 nucleotides matching TRBD1. This CDR3 is 17 amino acids long. V lost 6 bases to trimming and J lost 0 bases; unmatched junction nucleotides: 11. Per germline, CDR1 LNHDA and CDR2 SQIVND (reference sequence).

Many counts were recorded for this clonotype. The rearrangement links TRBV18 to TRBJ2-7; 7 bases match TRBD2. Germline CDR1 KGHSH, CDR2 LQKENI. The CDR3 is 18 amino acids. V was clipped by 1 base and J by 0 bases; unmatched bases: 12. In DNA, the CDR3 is TGTGCCAGCTCACCACAGGGACCAGCGGGGATCAGCTCCTACGAGCAGTACTTC. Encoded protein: CASSPQGPAGISSYEQYF.

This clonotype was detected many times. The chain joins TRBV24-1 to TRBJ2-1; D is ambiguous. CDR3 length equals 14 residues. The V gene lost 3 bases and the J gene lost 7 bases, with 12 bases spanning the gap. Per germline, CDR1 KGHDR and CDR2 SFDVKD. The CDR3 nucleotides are TGTGCCACCAGTGATCTGGACCAGTGGAATGAGCAGTTCTTC. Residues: CATSDLDQWNEQFF.

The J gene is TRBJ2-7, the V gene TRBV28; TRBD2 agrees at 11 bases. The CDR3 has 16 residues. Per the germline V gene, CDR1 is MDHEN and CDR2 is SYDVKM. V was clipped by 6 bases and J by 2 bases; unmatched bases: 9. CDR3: CASSRDGGLAAYEQYF. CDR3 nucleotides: TGTGCCAGCAGCCGGGACGGGGGACTAGCGGCCTACGAGCAGTACTTC.

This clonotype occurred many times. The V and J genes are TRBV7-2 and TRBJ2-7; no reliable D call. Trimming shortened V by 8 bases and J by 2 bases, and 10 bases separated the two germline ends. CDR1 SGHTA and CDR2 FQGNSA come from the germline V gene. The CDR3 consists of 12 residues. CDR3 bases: TGTGCCAGCTCACCAGATCCCTACGAGCAGTACTTC. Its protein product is CASSPDPYEQYF.

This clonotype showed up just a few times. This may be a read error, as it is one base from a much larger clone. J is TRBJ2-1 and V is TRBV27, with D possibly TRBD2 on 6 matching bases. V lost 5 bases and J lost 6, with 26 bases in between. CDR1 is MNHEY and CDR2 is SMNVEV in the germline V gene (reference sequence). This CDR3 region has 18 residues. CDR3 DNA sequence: TGTGCCAGCAGTCTCAGGGCAGGCCTAGGGAGCGGGTCCAATGAGCAGTTCTTC. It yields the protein CASSLRAGLGSGSNEQFF.

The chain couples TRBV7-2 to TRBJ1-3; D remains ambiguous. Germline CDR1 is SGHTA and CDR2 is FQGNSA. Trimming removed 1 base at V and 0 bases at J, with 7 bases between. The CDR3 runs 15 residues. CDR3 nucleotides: TGTGCCAGCAGCTTAGGGCTCTTCTCTGGAAACACCATATATTTT. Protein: CASSLGLFSGNTIYF. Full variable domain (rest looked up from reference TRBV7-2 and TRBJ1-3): GAGVSQSPSNKVTEKGKDVELRCDPISGHTALYWYRQSLGQGLEFLIYFQGNSAPDKSGLPSDRFSAERTGGSVSTLTIQRTQQEDSAVYLCASSLGLFSGNTIYFGEGSWLTVV.

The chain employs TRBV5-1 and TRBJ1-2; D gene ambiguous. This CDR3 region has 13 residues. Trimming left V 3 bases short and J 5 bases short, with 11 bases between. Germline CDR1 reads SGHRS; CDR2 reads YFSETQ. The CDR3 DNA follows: TGCGCCAGCAGCTGGGAGAAAACTTATGGCTACACCTTC. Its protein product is CASSWEKTYGYTF.

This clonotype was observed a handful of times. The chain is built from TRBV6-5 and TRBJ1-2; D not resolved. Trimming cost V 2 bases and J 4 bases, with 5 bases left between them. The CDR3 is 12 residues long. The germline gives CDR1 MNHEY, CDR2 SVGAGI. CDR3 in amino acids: CASSYRAYGYTF. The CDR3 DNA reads TGTGCCAGCAGTTACCGCGCCTATGGCTACACCTTC.

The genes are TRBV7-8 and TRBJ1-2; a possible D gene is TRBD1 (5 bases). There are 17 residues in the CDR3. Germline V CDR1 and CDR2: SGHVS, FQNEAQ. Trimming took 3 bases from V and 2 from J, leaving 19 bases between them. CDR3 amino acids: CASSLGPRKGPNYGYTF. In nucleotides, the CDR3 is TGTGCCAGCAGCTTGGGTCCAAGGAAGGGGCCAAACTATGGCTACACCTTC. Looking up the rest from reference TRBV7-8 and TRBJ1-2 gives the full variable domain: GAGVSQSPRYKVAKRGQDVALRCDPISGHVSLFWYQQALGQGPEFLTYFQNEAQLDKSGLPSDRFFAERPEGSVSTLKIQRTQQEDSAVYLCASSLGPRKGPNYGYTFGSGTRLTVV.

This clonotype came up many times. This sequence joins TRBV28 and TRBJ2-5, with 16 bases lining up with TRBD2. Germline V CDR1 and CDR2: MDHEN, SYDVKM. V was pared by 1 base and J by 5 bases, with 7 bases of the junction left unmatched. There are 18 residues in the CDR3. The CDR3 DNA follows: TGTGCCAGCAGTTTATTCGGGACTAGCGGGAGGGCGGAGGAGACCCAGTACTTC. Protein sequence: CASSLFGTSGRAEETQYF.

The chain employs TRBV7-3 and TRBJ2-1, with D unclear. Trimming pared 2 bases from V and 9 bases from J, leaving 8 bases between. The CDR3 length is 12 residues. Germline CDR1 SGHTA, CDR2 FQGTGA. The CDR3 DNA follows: TGTGCCAGCAGCTTATATATAGGTGAGCAGTTCTTC. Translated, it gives CASSLYIGEQFF.

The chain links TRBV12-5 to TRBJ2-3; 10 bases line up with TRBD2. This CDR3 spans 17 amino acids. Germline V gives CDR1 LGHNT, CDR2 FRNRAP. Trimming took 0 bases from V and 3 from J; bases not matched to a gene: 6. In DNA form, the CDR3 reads TGTGCTAGTGGTTTGGTACGAAGCGGGAGGGAGACAGATACGCAGTATTTT. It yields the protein CASGLVRSGRETDTQYF.

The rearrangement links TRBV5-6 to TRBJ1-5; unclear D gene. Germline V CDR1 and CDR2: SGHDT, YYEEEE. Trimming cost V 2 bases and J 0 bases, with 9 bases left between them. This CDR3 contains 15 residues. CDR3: CASSFGPDSNQPQHF. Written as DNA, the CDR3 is TGTGCCAGCAGCTTTGGGCCAGATAGCAATCAGCCCCAGCATTTT.

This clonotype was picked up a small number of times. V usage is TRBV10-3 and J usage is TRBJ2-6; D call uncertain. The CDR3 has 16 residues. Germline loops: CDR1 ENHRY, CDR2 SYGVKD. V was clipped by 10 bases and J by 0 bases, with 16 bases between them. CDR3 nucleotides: TGTGCCAGCAGGAGCCCCGGTACCTCTGGGGCCAACGTCCTGACTTTC. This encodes CASRSPGTSGANVLTF.